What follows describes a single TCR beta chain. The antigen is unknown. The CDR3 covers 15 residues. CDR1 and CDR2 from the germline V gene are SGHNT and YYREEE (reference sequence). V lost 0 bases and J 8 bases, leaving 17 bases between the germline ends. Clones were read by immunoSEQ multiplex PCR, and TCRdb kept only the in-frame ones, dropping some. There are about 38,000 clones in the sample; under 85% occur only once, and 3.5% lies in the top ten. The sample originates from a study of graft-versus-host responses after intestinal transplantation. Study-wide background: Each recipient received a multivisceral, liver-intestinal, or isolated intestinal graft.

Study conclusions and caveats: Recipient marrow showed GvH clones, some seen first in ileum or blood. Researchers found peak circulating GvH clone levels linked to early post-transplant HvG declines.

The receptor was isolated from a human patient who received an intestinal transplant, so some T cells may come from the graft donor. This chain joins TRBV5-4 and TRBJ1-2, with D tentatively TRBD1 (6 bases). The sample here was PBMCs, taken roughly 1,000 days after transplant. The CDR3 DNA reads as TGTGCCAGCAGCTTGGCTGGGACAACCGGGAGCGGCTACACCTTC. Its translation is CASSLAGTTGSGYTF.